The TCR beta chain described here comes from a study of blood T cell repertoires in COVID-19. The protocol was immunoSEQ multiplex PCR, while the TCRdb copy is restricted to in-frame clones and leaves out a portion. Found here are approximately 100,000 clones, roughly 92% of them singletons; the top ten hold 4.5% to 6%. The CDR3 consists of 16 residues. Germline-derived CDR1 and CDR2 are KGHSH and LQKENI. V was pared by 6 bases and J by 8 bases, with 13 bases of the junction left unmatched. The TCR was taken from a man aged 65 to 79 with acute or convalescent COVID-19. What was sequenced was peripheral blood. V usage is TRBV18 and J usage is TRBJ1-2; 12 bases fit TRBD1. CDR3 amino acids: CASSPFPGQGAEGYTF. CDR3 DNA: TGTGCCAGCTCGCCGTTCCCGGGACAGGGGGCGGAGGGCTACACCTTC.